Below are 32 T cell receptor beta chains sequenced from a single sample in a study of shared clonotypes between healthy human individuals (dated by TCRdb to 2018 to 2020). Library generation was performed with the immunoSEQ multiplex PCR assay. The immuneACCESS repertoire file appears here via TCRdb, limited to in-frame rearrangements. These files lack a portion of the clones; in checked studies, under half of the deficit traces to unresolved V genes, and the cause of the others is not known. Within this sample are hundreds of thousands of clones, with 74% of them counted one time only. The biggest ten clones account for more than 1.5% of the sample. The sample comprised memory CD4+ T cells sorted from blood. The cell subset or site tag for this specimen amounts to: CD45RA-negative fraction. These receptor sequences come from a woman in her twenties or thirties in good health.

The rearrangement uses TRBV19 and TRBJ2-3, with TRBD2 as a possible D gene (6 bases). V was trimmed by 5 bases and J by 5 bases, leaving 17 bases between them. The CDR3 totals 15 residues. Per germline, CDR1 LNHDA and CDR2 SQIVND (reference sequence). The CDR3 loop reads CASSLGSGQGDTQYF. The CDR3 coding sequence is TGTGCCAGTAGTCTCGGTAGCGGCCAGGGAGATACGCAGTATTTT.

This clone was detected only a few times. V gene TRBV29-1 combines with J gene TRBJ2-5, with D perhaps matching TRBD1 (6 bases). Looked up from germline, CDR1 is SQVTM and CDR2 is ANQGSEA. V dropped 6 bases and J dropped 4 bases, with 12 bases sitting between them. CDR3 length: 12 amino acids. The CDR3 is CSVWDTGETQYF. CDR3 nucleotides: TGCAGCGTATGGGACACTGGAGAGACCCAGTACTTC.

This chain uses TRBV27 with TRBJ1-1; TRBD1 matches 9 bases. Per germline, CDR1 MNHEY and CDR2 SMNVEV (reference sequence). This CDR3 has 18 residues. With 7 bases clipped from V and 0 bases from J, the junction kept 15 bases outside the gene matches. The CDR3 region has the DNA TGTGCCAGCATTTCCAAACGTCCCGGGACAGGGATGAACACTGAAGCTTTCTTT. It is translated as CASISKRPGTGMNTEAFF.

V is TRBV10-3 and J is TRBJ2-7; D not resolved. The CDR3 runs 11 residues. Germline V gene lookup returns CDR1 ENHRY and CDR2 SYGVKD. Trimming took off 6 bases at V and 3 bases at J, with 6 bases between the two ends. CDR3 DNA: TGTGCCATCAGCAATCGCTACGAGCAGTACTTC. Amino acid sequence: CAISNRYEQYF.

This rearrangement joins TRBV2 to TRBJ2-1; TRBD2 aligns across 10 bases. Germline CDR1 is SNHLY and CDR2 is FYNNEI. Trimming cost V 8 bases and J 10 bases; bases outside gene matches: 8. This CDR3 spans 13 amino acids. The CDR3 sequence: CASGASGRTEQFF. The CDR3 bases are TGTGCCAGCGGGGCTAGCGGGAGAACCGAGCAGTTCTTC.

J is TRBJ1-1 and V is TRBV28; TRBD1 is a possible D gene (6 bases). CDR1 is MDHEN and CDR2 is SYDVKM in the germline V gene. V shed 2 bases and J shed 0 bases, with 13 bases lying between them. This CDR3 spans 16 amino acids. The CDR3 here is CASSLQGRPLNTEAFF. In nucleotides, the CDR3 is TGTGCCAGCAGTTTACAGGGGCGCCCCCTGAACACTGAAGCTTTCTTT.

A note on this clone: This sample includes further DNA sequences coding for the same CDR3. The rearrangement uses TRBV5-1 and TRBJ1-1; TRBD1 might be the D (5 bases). Germline V gene lookup returns CDR1 SGHRS and CDR2 YFSETQ. The germline V and J ends were trimmed by 0 bases and 3 bases, with 6 bases remaining between them. CDR3 length equals 13 residues. As DNA, the CDR3 is TGCGCCAGCAGCTTGGTAGGGGACACTGAAGCTTTCTTT. Translating it yields CASSLVGDTEAFF.

The chain links TRBV29-1 to TRBJ2-3; 10 bases match TRBD1. The CDR3 spans 15 residues. Germline CDR1 and CDR2: SQVTM and ANQGSEA. V lost 3 bases, J lost 4 bases, and 7 bases stayed unmatched. The CDR3 DNA reads TGCAGCGTTGAGGGAGGGACAGGGGTTTCAGATACGCAGTATTTT. Amino acids: CSVEGGTGVSDTQYF.

The rearrangement joins TRBV5-1 to TRBJ2-2; 9 bases line up with TRBD1. V lost 4 bases, J lost 1 base, and 8 bases stayed unmatched. The CDR3 is 17 amino acids. The germline V gene has CDR1 SGHRS and CDR2 YFSETQ. The CDR3 bases are TGCGCCAGCAGCACGGACAGGGGCACTATGAACACCGGGGAGCTGTTTTTT. This codes for CASSTDRGTMNTGELFF.

The chain links TRBV11-2 to TRBJ2-3; perhaps TRBD2 as D (5 bases). Deletions cut 3 bases from V and 2 bases from J, with 9 bases between. The CDR3 extends over 14 amino acids. Germline CDR1 SGHAT, CDR2 FQNNGV. Written as DNA, the CDR3 is TGTGCCAGCAGCTTCGGGATCAACACAGATACGCAGTATTTT. It encodes CASSFGINTDTQYF.

This clone was observed a single time. The genes are TRBV7-3 and TRBJ2-1, with 12 positions matching TRBD2. Unmatched junction bases numbered 4, after V lost 3 bases and J lost 7 bases. The CDR3 contains 15 residues. Germline CDR1 is SGHTA and CDR2 is FQGTGA. The CDR3 region is CASSFSGTSGNEQFF. As DNA, the CDR3 is TGTGCCAGCAGCTTCTCCGGGACTAGCGGGAATGAGCAGTTCTTC.

The chain has TRBV5-4 and TRBJ2-5; 7 bases align to TRBD1. This CDR3 contains 14 residues. V lost 4 bases to trimming and J lost 3 bases; unmatched junction nucleotides: 6. CDR1 and CDR2 from the germline V gene are SGHNT and YYREEE (reference sequence). The CDR3 loop reads CASSPGQQKETQYF. CDR3 nucleotide sequence: TGTGCCAGCAGCCCGGGACAGCAGAAAGAGACCCAGTACTTC.

The J gene is TRBJ2-2, the V gene TRBV7-9, with TRBD2 as a possible D gene (5 bases). Germline CDR1 reads SEHNR; CDR2 reads FQNEAQ (reference sequence). V was pared by 8 bases and J by 3 bases, with 16 bases between. The CDR3 is 15 amino acids. The CDR3 DNA follows: TGTGCCAGCCCCGCGCCGGGGATTTACACCGGGGAGCTGTTTTTT. Its protein product is CASPAPGIYTGELFF.

On this clone itself: The junction departs from the called germline gene at one end, perhaps through a read error. The chain uses TRBV5-1 and TRBJ2-7; 13 bases line up with TRBD2. The CDR3 contains 13 residues. Germline lookup yields CDR1 SGHRS and CDR2 YFSETQ. The CDR3 protein is CASSNGLAGARHF. The CDR3 region has the DNA TGCGCCAGCAGCAACGGACTAGCGGGAGCTAGGCACTTC.

J is TRBJ2-4 and V is TRBV6-6; no definite D call. This CDR3 region has 14 residues. The germline CDR1 and CDR2 sequences are MNHNY and SVGAGI (reference sequence). V was trimmed by 2 bases and J by 0 bases, leaving 5 bases between them. The DNA for the CDR3 is TGTGCCAGCAGTTACCGGCGAGCCAAAAACATTCAGTACTTC. It specifies CASSYRRAKNIQYF.

The rearrangement links TRBV5-1 to TRBJ2-3; 15 nucleotides align to TRBD2. The germline CDR1 and CDR2 sequences are SGHRS and YFSETQ. There are 17 residues in the CDR3. The junction had 9 bases not matched to a gene; V was cut back by 3 bases and J by 7 bases. CDR3 in DNA: TGCGCCAGCAGCTGGGGACTAGCGGGAGGCCAAGGTAATACGCAGTATTTT. It yields the protein CASSWGLAGGQGNTQYF.

The chain couples TRBV28 to TRBJ1-5, with 7 positions matching TRBD1. The germline V gene encodes CDR1 MDHEN and CDR2 SYDVKM. CDR3 size: 16 residues. The junction had 9 bases not matched to a gene; V was cut back by 5 bases and J by 2 bases. Written as DNA, the CDR3 is TGTGCCAGCAGTGGACAGGCCCTGGGTGGCAATCAGCCCCAGCATTTT. This gives the protein CASSGQALGGNQPQHF.

This chain links TRBV7-9 with TRBJ2-1; D is undetermined. The CDR3 extends over 14 amino acids. In germline, CDR1 is SEHNR, CDR2 FQNEAQ (reference sequence). The V end lost 7 bases, the J end lost 5 bases, and 15 bases lay between the germline ends. The CDR3 region has the DNA TGTGCCAGCAACCGAGCGAGTAGAGACAATGAGCAGTTCTTC. This encodes CASNRASRDNEQFF.

This clone was observed a few times. Other DNA sequences in the same sample also yield this CDR3. CDR3 loop: CASSLAPGSGANVLTF. CDR3 DNA: TGCGCCAGCAGCTTGGCCCCGGGATCCGGGGCCAACGTCCTGACTTTC. The J gene is TRBJ2-6, the V gene TRBV5-1; a possible D gene is TRBD2 (5 bases). V lost 0 bases and J 4 bases, leaving 11 bases between the germline ends. The CDR3 has 16 amino acids. CDR1 is SGHRS, CDR2 YFSETQ, per germline.

Only a few counts were recorded for this clone. The junction differs from germline at one of its ends, possibly a read error. The V gene is TRBV18, the J gene TRBJ2-1, with D possibly TRBD2 on 6 matching bases. CDR1 KGHSH and CDR2 LQKENI come from the germline V gene. This CDR3 contains 17 residues. The CDR3 sequence is CASSPLPLRDSFNEQFF. The CDR3 coding sequence is TGTGCCAGCTCACCACTCCCGCTCCGGGACTCCTTCAATGAGCAGTTCTTC.

The V and J genes are TRBV18 and TRBJ2-7; 9 bases line up with TRBD1. The V gene end was trimmed by 3 bases and the J gene end by 6 bases; junction bases not matched to a gene: 9. The CDR3 is 15 residues long. Germline assignment: CDR1 KGHSH and CDR2 LQKENI. CDR3 DNA: TGTGCCAGCTCACCGGACAGGGGTTCTTTCGGCGAGCAGTACTTC. Translating gives CASSPDRGSFGEQYF.

Concerning this clone: With a far larger clone one base away, a read error is the likely cause. This chain connects TRBV28 to TRBJ2-7; D remains unclear. The length of the CDR3 is 11 residues. Per germline, CDR1 MDHEN and CDR2 SYDVKM. Trimming left V 5 bases short and J 1 base short, with 3 bases between. The CDR3 nucleotides are TGTGCCAGCAGTGAATCCTACGAGCAGTACTTC. Residues: CASSESYEQYF.

V gene TRBV18 combines with J gene TRBJ2-7; TRBD2 matches at 11 bases. V lost 5 bases and J lost 3; bases outside the gene matches: 9. This CDR3 contains 16 residues. CDR1 is KGHSH, CDR2 LQKENI, per germline. CDR3 in amino acids: CASSGLAGESYYEQYF. DNA of the CDR3: TGTGCCAGCTCAGGACTAGCGGGTGAGAGTTACTACGAGCAGTACTTC.

The chain has TRBV29-1 and TRBJ2-7; 8 positions agree with TRBD1. Germline-derived CDR1 and CDR2 are SQVTM and ANQGSEA. The CDR3 runs 14 residues. Trimming cost V 6 bases and J 4 bases; bases outside gene matches: 11. CDR3 in DNA: TGCAGCGTCCCCGGACAGGGTGTCGGGTACGAGCAGTACTTC. It codes for CSVPGQGVGYEQYF.

The chain is built from TRBV28 and TRBJ2-2, with 10 bases that match TRBD1. The J segment lost 9 bases and the V segment lost 4 bases, leaving 11 bases of the junction unmatched. The germline V gene has CDR1 MDHEN and CDR2 SYDVKM. The CDR3 has 16 amino acids. CDR3 sequence: CASSSYGQGVGRELFF. CDR3 nucleotides: TGTGCCAGCAGTTCCTACGGACAGGGGGTCGGAAGGGAGCTGTTTTTT.

This clone showed up just once. J is TRBJ2-7 and V is TRBV19; 7 positions agree with TRBD1. This CDR3 is built from 12 residues. Per the germline V gene, CDR1 is LNHDA and CDR2 is SQIVND (reference sequence). The J segment lost 6 bases and the V segment lost 3 bases, leaving 2 bases of the junction unmatched. CDR3 sequence reads: CASSITGVEQYF. For the CDR3, the DNA is TGTGCCAGTAGTATTACAGGGGTCGAGCAGTACTTC.

This chain uses TRBV7-8 with TRBJ1-1; 7 positions agree with TRBD1. Germline trimming cut 5 bases from V and 0 bases from J; bases unmatched to any gene: 9. The CDR3 loop spans 16 amino acids. The V gene's germline CDR1 is SGHVS and CDR2 FQNEAQ. The CDR3 nucleotides read TGTGCCAGCAGCGTAAAAACAGGGGCGGTGAACACTGAAGCTTTCTTT. The encoded protein is CASSVKTGAVNTEAFF.

This clone was seen only a few times. V and J are TRBV5-1 and TRBJ2-3; 15 bases match TRBD2. With 4 bases clipped from V and 5 bases from J, the junction kept 5 bases outside the gene matches. CDR3 length: 16 amino acids. Germline assignment: CDR1 SGHRS and CDR2 YFSETQ. CDR3 bases: TGCGCCAGCAGCACCTTGGGACTAGCGGGAGGAGATACGCAGTATTTT. Protein product: CASSTLGLAGGDTQYF.

This clone was observed a few times. V and J are TRBV6-1 and TRBJ2-5; a possible D gene is TRBD1 (6 bases). CDR3 length equals 16 residues. Trimming removed 1 base at V and 2 bases at J, with 14 bases between. Germline-derived CDR1 and CDR2 are MNHNS and SASEGT. CDR3 nucleotides: TGTGCCAGCAGTGAAGTCTTATCCAGGGGACAAGAGACCCAGTACTTC. This translates into CASSEVLSRGQETQYF.

The chain has TRBV19 and TRBJ1-3; 8 bases fit TRBD1. Losses at the gene ends were 6 bases for V and 1 base for J; bases not matched to a gene: 8. The V gene's germline CDR1 is LNHDA and CDR2 SQIVND (reference sequence). The CDR3 contains 16 residues. CDR3 coding DNA: TGTGCCAGTAGCGTAACAGGGGGTGCTTCTGGAAACACCATATATTTT. It codes for CASSVTGGASGNTIYF.

As concerns this clone: Other DNA sequences in this sample translate to the same CDR3. The chain combines TRBV7-9 with TRBJ1-4; a weak D match, TRBD1 (5 bases). Germline lookup yields CDR1 SEHNR and CDR2 FQNEAQ (reference sequence). The CDR3 spans 14 residues. The V end was cut by 0 bases, the J end by 3 bases, with 5 bases between. The CDR3 DNA follows: TGTGCCAGCAGCTTAGCGGGGGCTAATGAAAAACTGTTTTTT. Protein: CASSLAGANEKLFF.

The V call is TRBV4-1, the J call TRBJ2-7; TRBD2 matches 8 bases. Germline-derived CDR1 and CDR2 are MGHRA and YSYEKL. The CDR3 spans 16 residues. J lost 1 base, V lost 5 bases, and 10 bases had no gene match. The CDR3 coding sequence is TGCGCCAGCAGCACTCGGGGGGCGGGAGGTTCCTACGAGCAGTACTTC. Residues: CASSTRGAGGSYEQYF.